Listed below are T cell receptor beta chains from one sample, sequenced in a study of T cell responses to AZD1222 COVID-19 vaccine. Profiled with immunoSEQ multiplex PCR; TCRdb holds only in-frame clones, not every one. In the table there are approximately 140,000 clones, about 93% of which are singletons. This sample comprised peripheral blood, obtained on day 0 of AZD1222 vaccination. These receptors came from an adult in good health. Both conserved end residues are part of each CDR3. Fields, in order: CDR3 length, J gene, clone size, D gene, V gene, CDR3 DNA, CDR3 protein. D genes are given only for firm matches. Clone size is given for some rows only: seen once, a few or many times, or a class if the clone is expanded.

>12|TRBJ2-7|.|TRBD1|TRBV23-1
TGCGCCAGCTTCCGGGACAGCCGAGAGCAGTACTTC
CASFRDSREQYF
>14|TRBJ1-5|.|.|TRBV19
TGTGCCAGTAGTATCTGGCTAGCCAATCAGCCCCAGCATTTT
CASSIWLANQPQHF
>14|TRBJ2-7|.|.|TRBV6-5
TGTGCCAGCAGTTACTCGGGGCTAACCTACGAGCAGTACTTC
CASSYSGLTYEQYF
>12|TRBJ2-5|.|TRBD2|TRBV7-9
TGTGCCAGCAGCTCGGGGGGAGAGACCCAGTACTTC
CASSSGGETQYF
>14|TRBJ1-1|.|.|TRBV18
TGTGCCAGCTCACCGGAGGGGAGCGGCACTGAAGCTTTCTTT
CASSPEGSGTEAFF
>17|TRBJ2-5|.|TRBD2|TRBV5-5
TGTGCCAGCAGCTTCGGGCTAGCGGGGGGGCGCCAAGAGACCCAGTACTTC
CASSFGLAGGRQETQYF
>14|TRBJ1-3|.|.|TRBV19
TGTGCCAGCTCAAGTCCGCCCCTCGGAGACACCATATATTTT
CASSSPPLGDTIYF
>16|TRBJ2-6|.|.|TRBV15
TGTGCCACCAGCAGAGGGACGCAGTCTGGGGCCAACGTCCTGACTTTC
CATSRGTQSGANVLTF
>17|TRBJ2-3|.|TRBD1|TRBV28
TGTGCCAGCAGTGGGTGGGACAGGTCAATTAGCACAGATACGCAGTATTTT
CASSGWDRSISTDTQYF
>16|TRBJ2-1|.|TRBD1|TRBV7-2
TGTGCCAGCAGCTTAGCGGTGATTCCGCAGGGGGCCATGGAGTTCTTC
CASSLAVIPQGAMEFF
>13|TRBJ1-2|few|TRBD1|TRBV7-8
TGTGCCAGCAGCCAGGGGGGCGGGGATGGCTACACCTTC
CASSQGGGDGYTF
>17|TRBJ2-7|.|TRBD2|TRBV25-1
TGTGCCAGCAGTGAATGGCTAGCGGGGGCTAGCTCCTACGAGCAGTACTTC
CASSEWLAGASSYEQYF
>14|TRBJ2-7|.|.|TRBV3-1/TRBV3-2
TGTGCCAGCAGCCCTATAAGGGGACTCTACGAGCAGTACTTC
CASSPIRGLYEQYF
>12|TRBJ1-1|.|TRBD1|TRBV2
TGTGCCAGCAGGGGGGACAGGGCTGAAGCTTTCTTT
CASRGDRAEAFF
>15|TRBJ1-2|.|.|TRBV4-3
TGCGCCAGCAGCCAAGATCAGAGGATTTTCGCTGGCTACACCTTC
CASSQDQRIFAGYTF
>14|TRBJ1-1|.|.|TRBV10-3
TGTGCCATCAGCCAACAGGGCGCGGGGACTGAAGCTTTCTTT
CAISQQGAGTEAFF
>17|TRBJ1-6|.|TRBD1|TRBV11-3
TGTGCCAGCAGCCCCCGCTTGACAGGGGGGGGTGCTTCACCCCTCCACTTT
CASSPRLTGGGASPLHF
>16|TRBJ1-4|.|.|TRBV11-2
TGTGCCAGCAGCCCATTTCCGGGATCCACTAATGAAAAACTGTTTTTT
CASSPFPGSTNEKLFF
>12|TRBJ1-1|few|TRBD1|TRBV7-6
TGTGCCAGCAGCTTAGGACAGGGTCGAGCTTTCTTT
CASSLGQGRAFF
>13|TRBJ1-1|once|.|TRBV24-1
TGTGCCACCAGTGCCCAGGGGCACACTGAAGCTTTCTTT
CATSAQGHTEAFF
>11|TRBJ1-1|.|.|TRBV6-6
TGTGCCAGCAGTCCAGGGTTTGAAGCTTTCTTT
CASSPGFEAFF
>17|TRBJ1-5|.|.|TRBV29-1
TGCAGCGTTGAACCCACGGGTGGTCGGACAGACAATCAGCCCCAGCATTTT
CSVEPTGGRTDNQPQHF
>14|TRBJ2-5|.|.|TRBV6-2/TRBV6-3
TGTGCCAGCAGTAAAATGGACAGACAAGAGACCCAGTACTTC
CASSKMDRQETQYF
>16|TRBJ2-3|.|.|TRBV19
TGTGCCAGTAGCCCGGAGGGGGGAGGTTCCACAGATACGCAGTATTTT
CASSPEGGGSTDTQYF
>12|TRBJ1-1|.|TRBD1|TRBV29-1
TGCAGCGGGGGGACAGGGGGCACTGAAGCTTTCTTT
CSGGTGGTEAFF
>14|TRBJ1-5|.|.|TRBV6-5
TGTGCCAGCAGTTACTCCCAGGGGATTCAGCCCCAGCATTTT
CASSYSQGIQPQHF
>16|TRBJ1-2|.|TRBD1|TRBV6-5
TGTGCCAGCAGTTCCTTCGTGGACAGGGCAAGCTATGGCTACACCTTC
CASSSFVDRASYGYTF
>17|TRBJ2-1|.|TRBD1|TRBV4-2
TGTGCCAGCAGCCAAGATGCCCGGGGGACAGGGGTTTATGAGCAGTTCTTC
CASSQDARGTGVYEQFF
>15|TRBJ2-7|.|.|TRBV6-5
TGTGCCAGCAGTTACGCCACGGGGGGCGGATACGAGCAGTACTTC
CASSYATGGGYEQYF
>13|TRBJ1-5|.|.|TRBV6-2/TRBV6-3
TGTGCCAGCAGTTACCTGGGGAATCAGCCCCAGCATTTT
CASSYLGNQPQHF
>15|TRBJ2-1|once|.|TRBV4-3
TGCGCCAGCAGCCAAGATCGGAGCTCCTACAATGAGCAGTTCTTC
CASSQDRSSYNEQFF
>20|TRBJ2-5|.|TRBD2|TRBV7-3
TGTGCCAGCAGCTTAATGGGCCTAGCGGGAGGGTCCGGGGGCAAGGAGACCCAGTACTTC
CASSLMGLAGGSGGKETQYF
>12|TRBJ2-7|.|.|TRBV12-3/TRBV12-4
TGTGCCAGCAGTTTAGGACAGCAGGCAGTCTACTTC
CASSLGQQAVYF
>15|TRBJ2-3|.|TRBD1|TRBV7-8
TGTGCCAGCAGCCCAGGGGGCGCGGGCACAGATACGCAGTATTTT
CASSPGGAGTDTQYF
>15|TRBJ1-2|.|TRBD1|TRBV4-3
TGCGCCAGCAGCCCCGGCGGGACAGGGGGCTATGGCTACACCTTC
CASSPGGTGGYGYTF
>13|TRBJ2-1|.|.|TRBV6-2/TRBV6-3
TGTGCCAGCAGTTACTCGTACGGCAATGAGCAGTTCTTC
CASSYSYGNEQFF
>15|TRBJ1-4|.|.|TRBV7-9
TGTGCCAGCAGCCCCGGATCCTTCAACGGGGTTGAACTGTTTTTT
CASSPGSFNGVELFF
>14|TRBJ2-7|.|TRBD2|TRBV9
TGTGCCAGCAGCATTAGCGGGGAGGCCTACGAGCAGTACTTC
CASSISGEAYEQYF